These T cell receptor beta chains were read from a single sample in a study of metastatic and nonmetastatic thyroid tumors. MiXCR reprocessed the PCR reads for TCRdb. The sample carries under 45,000 clones, more than 25% recorded once. Specimen: blood. Receptor source: a male donor with papillary thyroid cancer or a benign thyroid nodule (not recorded which). Some clones in this sample may be carry-over from other donors' samples. The CDR3 runs from the conserved cysteine through the conserved F or W. The D gene is left open where the match is weak.

>TRBV28|16|TRBJ2-3|-
CASSLIGTAHTDTQYF
>TRBV5-1|16|TRBJ2-5|TRBD2
CASSLASSGSQETQYF
>TRBV6-1|15|TRBJ1-1|TRBD1
CASSGETGRATEAFF
>TRBV6-1|16|TRBJ2-2|-
CASRGWGDMLSGELFF
>TRBV11-2|16|TRBJ2-1|-
CASSPAPAGCYNEQFF
>TRBV2|15|TRBJ2-7|-
CGRSHVGGPLMEQYF
>TRBV18|14|TRBJ1-4|-
CASSPKQGNEKLFF
>TRBV6-6|15|TRBJ2-7|-
CASSYFARRPYEQYF
>TRBV5-1|14|TRBJ1-4|-
CASSPGSGDEKLFF
>TRBV6-1|12|TRBJ2-7|-
CASSEVGMGEYF
>TRBV12-3/TRBV12-4|15|TRBJ2-7|TRBD1
CASSSTRDRKREQYF
>TRBV6-6|14|TRBJ2-7|-
CASSYSRSSYEQYF
>TRBV28|15|TRBJ1-1|TRBD1
CASRYSGGAGTEAFF
>TRBV7-9|13|TRBJ2-1|-
CASSPIRWGEQFF
>TRBV27|15|TRBJ1-5|-
CASRYERGLNQPQHF
>TRBV27|11|TRBJ1-3|-
CVGVIGHTIYF
>TRBV12-3/TRBV12-4|15|TRBJ2-3|TRBD2
CASSPLAGSPDTQYF
>TRBV5-5|13|TRBJ1-3|-
CASSFAGGNTIYF
>TRBV7-8|13|TRBJ2-5|-
CSSSLTFSETQYF
>TRBV6-4|14|TRBJ2-3|TRBD2
CASSPAGGADTQYF
>TRBV3-1|16|TRBJ2-5|TRBD1
CAIITNRGSVGETQYF
>TRBV7-9|14|TRBJ1-1|-
CASSLLDMNTEAFF
>TRBV30|16|TRBJ2-7|TRBD2
CAWSTWGLAGPYEQYF
>TRBV6-2/TRBV6-3|17|TRBJ2-6|TRBD1
CASTTLGQISGANVLTF
>TRBV7-9|11|TRBJ2-7|-
CASSQDSEQYF
>TRBV11-3|15|TRBJ2-5|-
CASSAYGGGGETQYF
>TRBV5-1|15|TRBJ2-3|-
CASSFETTPTDTQYF
>TRBV20-1|12|TRBJ1-6|-
CSALSGNSPLHF
>TRBV5-6|16|TRBJ2-6|-
CASSLNPGAGANVLTF
>TRBV3-1|13|-|-
CASSQGARYEQYF
>TRBV7-3|15|TRBJ2-6|TRBD1
CASTGQVSGANVLTF
>TRBV28|13|TRBJ1-1|-
CASLGGGNTEAFF
>TRBV29-1|14|TRBJ1-1|TRBD1
CSVYRDRGNTEAFF
>TRBV4-1|16|TRBJ2-1|TRBD2
CASSRPATSGRVEQFF
>TRBV3-1|18|TRBJ2-3|TRBD2
CASSQVDFWGRAQDTQYF
>TRBV20-1|14|TRBJ2-1|TRBD2
CSALSGSAYNEQFF
>TRBV11-1|15|TRBJ2-3|TRBD2
CASSIAGPSTDTQYF
>TRBV6-1|14|TRBJ1-2|-
CASSPTWANYGYTF
>TRBV30|15|TRBJ2-2|-
CAWSRGSAATGELFF
>TRBV7-2|13|TRBJ1-2|TRBD1
CASITGGGGGYTF
>TRBV6-2/TRBV6-3|18|TRBJ2-1|TRBD2
CASSYSSSSGAHYNEQFF